This T cell receptor (beta chain) was identified during a study of blood T cells in healthy people across ages. Overall study results and limits: Across the age range, TCR beta diversity per million T cells fell in a roughly linear way. TCR beta diversity correlated strongly with naive T cell percentage.

Donor samples were obtained from healthy Caucasian individuals from Russia, aged about 6 to 100. A minimum of 6 million PBMCs was isolated per sample. The second PCR ran roughly 7 to 11 cycles with a sample-barcoded 5' primer and J-beta primers. Using its own MiXCR run on the 5' RACE reads, TCRdb lists one record per CDR3 protein. The sample has about 970,000 distinct CDR3 sequences, roughly 51% seen once. Looked up from germline, CDR1 is SNHLY and CDR2 is FYNNEI. V was pared by 2 bases and J by 4 bases, with 8 bases between. The CDR3 spans 14 residues. This clonotype has only a few counts. Its specificity is not known.

Sequencing input: blood. The chain is built from TRBV2 and TRBJ1-4; tentatively, D is TRBD1 (5 bases). The TCR comes from a woman in her fifties or sixties in good health. As DNA, the CDR3 is TGTGCCAGCAGTGAACAGGGAAATAATGAAAAACTGTTTTTT. Its translation is CASSEQGNNEKLFF. The full variable domain, completed using reference TRBV2 and TRBJ1-4, is EPEVTQTPSHQVTQMGQEVILRCVPISNHLYFYWYRQILGQKVEFLVSFYNNEISEKSEIFDDQFSVERPDGSNFTLKIRSTKLEDSAMYFCASSEQGNNEKLFFGSGTQLSVL.